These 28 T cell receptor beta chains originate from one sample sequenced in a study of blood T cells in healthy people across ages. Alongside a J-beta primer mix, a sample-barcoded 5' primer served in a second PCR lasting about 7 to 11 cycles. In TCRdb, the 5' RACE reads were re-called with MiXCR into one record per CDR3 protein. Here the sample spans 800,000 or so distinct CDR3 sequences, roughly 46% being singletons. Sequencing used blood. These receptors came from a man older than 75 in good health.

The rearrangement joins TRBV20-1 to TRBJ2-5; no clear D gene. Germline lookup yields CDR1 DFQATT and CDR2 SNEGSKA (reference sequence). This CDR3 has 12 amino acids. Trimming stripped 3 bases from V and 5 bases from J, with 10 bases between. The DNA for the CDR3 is TGCAGTGCTAGCCCCATAATGGAGACCCAGTACTTC. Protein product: CSASPIMETQYF.

The CDR3 protein is CSARAVTSGLTGELFF. In nucleotides, the CDR3 is TGCAGTGCTAGAGCGGTGACTAGCGGGCTTACCGGGGAGCTGTTTTTT. The genes are TRBV20-1 and TRBJ2-2; 10 nucleotides agree with TRBD2. The CDR3 has 16 amino acids. CDR1 and CDR2 (germline): DFQATT, SNEGSKA (reference sequence). The V gene end was trimmed by 1 base and the J gene end by 5 bases; junction bases not matched to a gene: 7.

CDR3 sequence: CASSLVLDAYRPNEQFF. CDR3 nucleotide sequence: TGTGCCAGCAGCTTAGTATTAGACGCATATCGGCCGAATGAGCAGTTCTTC. This chain uses TRBV7-9 with TRBJ2-1; D is uncertain. The CDR3 consists of 17 residues. From germline, CDR1 is SEHNR and CDR2 FQNEAQ (reference sequence). V was pared by 1 base and J by 7 bases, with 20 bases between.

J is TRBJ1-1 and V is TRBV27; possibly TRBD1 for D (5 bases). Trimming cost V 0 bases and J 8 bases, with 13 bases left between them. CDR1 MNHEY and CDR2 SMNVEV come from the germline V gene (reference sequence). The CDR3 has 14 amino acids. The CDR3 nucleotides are TGTGCCAGCAGTTTATCTGGGGCGACGGTCGAAGCTTTCTTT. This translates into CASSLSGATVEAFF.

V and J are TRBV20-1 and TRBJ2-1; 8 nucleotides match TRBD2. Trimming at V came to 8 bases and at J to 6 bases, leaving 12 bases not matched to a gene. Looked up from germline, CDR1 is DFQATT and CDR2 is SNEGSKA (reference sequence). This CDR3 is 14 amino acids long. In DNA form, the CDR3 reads TGCAGTCGCCCGCCTGGCGGGGGGCCCAATGAGCAGTTCTTC. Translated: CSRPPGGGPNEQFF.

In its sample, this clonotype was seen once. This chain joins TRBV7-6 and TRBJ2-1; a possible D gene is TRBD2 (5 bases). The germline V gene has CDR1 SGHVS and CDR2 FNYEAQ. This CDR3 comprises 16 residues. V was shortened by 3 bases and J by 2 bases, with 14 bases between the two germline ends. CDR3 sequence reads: CASSLTEAFPYNEQFF. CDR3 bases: TGTGCCAGCAGCTTGACGGAGGCGTTCCCCTACAATGAGCAGTTCTTC.

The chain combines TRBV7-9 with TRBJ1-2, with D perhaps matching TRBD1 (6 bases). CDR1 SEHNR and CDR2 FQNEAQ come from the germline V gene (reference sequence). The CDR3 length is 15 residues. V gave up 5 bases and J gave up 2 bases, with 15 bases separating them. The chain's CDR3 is CASSTRGGLNYGYTF. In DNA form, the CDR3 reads TGTGCCAGCAGCACCCGGGGGGGCCTAAACTATGGCTACACCTTC.

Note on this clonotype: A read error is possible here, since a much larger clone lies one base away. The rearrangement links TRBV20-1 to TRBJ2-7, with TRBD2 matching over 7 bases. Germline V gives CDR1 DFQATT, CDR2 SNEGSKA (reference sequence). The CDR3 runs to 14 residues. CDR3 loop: CSAEEAGERDDQYF. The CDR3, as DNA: TGCAGTGCTGAAGAGGCGGGAGAGCGGGACGATCAGTACTTC.

The CDR3 coding sequence is TGTGCCATCAGTGAGTCGTCCAGGCCCAACACCGGGGAGCTGTTTTTT. Its protein product is CAISESSRPNTGELFF. This chain uses TRBV10-3 with TRBJ2-2, with unresolved D. V was cut by 0 bases and J by 2 bases, with 10 bases left in between. This CDR3 has 16 amino acids. Germline V gene lookup returns CDR1 ENHRY and CDR2 SYGVKD.

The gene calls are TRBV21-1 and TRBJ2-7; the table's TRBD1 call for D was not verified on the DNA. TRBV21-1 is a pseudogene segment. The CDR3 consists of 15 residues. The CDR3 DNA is TGTGCCAGCAGCAATGGGGTCGTGGGGCGATACGAGCAGTACTTC. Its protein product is CASSNGVVGRYEQYF.

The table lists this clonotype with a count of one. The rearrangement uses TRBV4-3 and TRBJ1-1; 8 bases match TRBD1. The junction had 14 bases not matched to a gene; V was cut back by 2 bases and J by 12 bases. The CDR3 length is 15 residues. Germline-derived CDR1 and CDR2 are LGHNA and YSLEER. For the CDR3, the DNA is TGCGCCAGCAGCCAATACTACCAGGGGGCGCTTAATCCTTTCTTT. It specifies CASSQYYQGALNPFF.

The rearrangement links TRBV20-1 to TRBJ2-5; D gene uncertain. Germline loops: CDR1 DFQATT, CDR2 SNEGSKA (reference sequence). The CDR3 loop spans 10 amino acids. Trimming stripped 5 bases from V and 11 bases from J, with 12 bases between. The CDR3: CSASGRAQYF. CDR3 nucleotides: TGCAGTGCTTCTGGACGAGCTCAGTACTTC.

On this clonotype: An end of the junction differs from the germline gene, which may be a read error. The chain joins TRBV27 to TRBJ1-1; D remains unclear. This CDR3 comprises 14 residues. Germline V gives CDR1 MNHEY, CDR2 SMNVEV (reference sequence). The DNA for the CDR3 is TGTGCCAGCAATTTCCGAGGCGGGAACACTGAAACTTTCTTT. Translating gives CASNFRGGNTETFF.

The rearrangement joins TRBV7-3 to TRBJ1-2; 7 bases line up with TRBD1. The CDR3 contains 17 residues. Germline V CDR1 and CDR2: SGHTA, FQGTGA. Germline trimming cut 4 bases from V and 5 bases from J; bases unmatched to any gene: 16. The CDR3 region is CASSWRRGRNAKYGYTF. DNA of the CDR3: TGTGCCAGCAGCTGGAGGAGGGGGCGTAATGCAAAGTATGGCTACACCTTC.

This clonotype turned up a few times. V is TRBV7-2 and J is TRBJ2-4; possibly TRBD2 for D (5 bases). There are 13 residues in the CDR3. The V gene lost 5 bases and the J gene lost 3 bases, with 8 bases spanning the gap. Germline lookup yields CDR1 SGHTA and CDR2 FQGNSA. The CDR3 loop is CASSPSGKNIQYF. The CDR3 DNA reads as TGTGCCAGCAGCCCCAGCGGCAAAAACATTCAGTACTTC. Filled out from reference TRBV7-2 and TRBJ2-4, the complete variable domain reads GAGVSQSPSNKVTEKGKDVELRCDPISGHTALYWYRQSLGQGLEFLIYFQGNSAPDKSGLPSDRFSAERTGGSVSTLTIQRTQQEDSAVYLCASSPSGKNIQYFGAGTRLSVL.

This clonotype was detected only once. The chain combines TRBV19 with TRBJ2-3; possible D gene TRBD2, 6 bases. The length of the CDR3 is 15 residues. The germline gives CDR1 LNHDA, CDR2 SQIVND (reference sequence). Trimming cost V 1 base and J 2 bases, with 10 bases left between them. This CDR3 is CASSIAASDTDTQYF. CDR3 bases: TGTGCCAGTAGTATAGCTGCTAGCGACACAGATACGCAGTATTTT.

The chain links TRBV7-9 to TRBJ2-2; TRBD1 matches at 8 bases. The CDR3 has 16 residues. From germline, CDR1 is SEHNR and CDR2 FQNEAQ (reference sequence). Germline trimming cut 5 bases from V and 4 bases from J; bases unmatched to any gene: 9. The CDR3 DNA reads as TGTGCCAGCAGCCCACAGGGGGGAGCTGTCACCGGGGAGCTGTTTTTT. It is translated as CASSPQGGAVTGELFF.

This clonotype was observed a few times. This CDR3 is CASSLGGGSQETQYF. CDR3 bases: TGCGCCAGCAGCTTGGGCGGGGGGTCTCAAGAGACCCAGTACTTC. The chain uses TRBV5-1 and TRBJ2-5; TRBD2 aligns across 8 bases. CDR1 and CDR2 from the germline V gene are SGHRS and YFSETQ. V dropped 0 bases and J dropped 2; count of bases not matched to a gene: 3. There are 15 residues in the CDR3.

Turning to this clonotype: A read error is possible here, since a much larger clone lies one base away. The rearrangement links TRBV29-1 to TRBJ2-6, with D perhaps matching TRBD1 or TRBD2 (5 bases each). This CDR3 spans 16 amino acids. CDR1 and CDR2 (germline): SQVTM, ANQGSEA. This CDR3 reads CSVGHGEGPGTNVLTF. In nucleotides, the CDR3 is TGCAGCGTAGGACACGGTGAGGGCCCTGGGACCAACGTCCTGACTTTC.

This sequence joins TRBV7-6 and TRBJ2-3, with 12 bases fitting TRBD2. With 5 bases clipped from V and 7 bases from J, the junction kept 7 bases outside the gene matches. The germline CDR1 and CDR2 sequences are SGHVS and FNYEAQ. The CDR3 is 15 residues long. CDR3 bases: TGTGCCAGCAGCCCGGGACTAGCGGGCACGAATACGCAGTATTTT. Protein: CASSPGLAGTNTQYF. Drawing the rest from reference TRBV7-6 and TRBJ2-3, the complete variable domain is GAGVSQSPRYKVTKRGQDVALRCDPISGHVSLYWYRQALGQGPEFLTYFNYEAQQDKSGLPNDRFSAERPEGSISTLTIQRTEQRDSAMYRCASSPGLAGTNTQYFGPGTRLTVL.

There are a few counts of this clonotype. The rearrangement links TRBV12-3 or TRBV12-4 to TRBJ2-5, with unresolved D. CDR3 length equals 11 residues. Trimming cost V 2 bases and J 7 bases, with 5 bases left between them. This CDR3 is CASSLPGTQYF. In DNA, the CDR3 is TGTGCCAGCAGTTTACCAGGGACCCAGTACTTC.

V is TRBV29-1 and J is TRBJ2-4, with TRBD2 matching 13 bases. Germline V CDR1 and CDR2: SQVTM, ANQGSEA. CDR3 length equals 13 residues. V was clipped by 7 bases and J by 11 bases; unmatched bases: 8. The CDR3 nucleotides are TGCAGCGCAAGGACTAGCGGGAGAACTGTTCAGTACTTC. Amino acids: CSARTSGRTVQYF.

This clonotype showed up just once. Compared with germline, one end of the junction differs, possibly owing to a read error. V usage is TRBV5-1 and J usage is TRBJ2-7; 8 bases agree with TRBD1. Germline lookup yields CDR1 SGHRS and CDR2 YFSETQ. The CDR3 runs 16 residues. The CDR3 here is CASSSGERTGTYKQYF. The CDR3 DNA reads TGCGCCAGCAGCTCGGGTGAGCGGACAGGGACCTACAAGCAGTACTTC.

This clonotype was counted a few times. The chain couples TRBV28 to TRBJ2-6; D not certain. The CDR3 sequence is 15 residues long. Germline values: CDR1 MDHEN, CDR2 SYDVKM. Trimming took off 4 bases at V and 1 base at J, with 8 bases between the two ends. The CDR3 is CASSSTESGANVLTF. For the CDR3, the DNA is TGTGCCAGCAGTTCGACTGAGTCTGGGGCCAACGTCCTGACTTTC.

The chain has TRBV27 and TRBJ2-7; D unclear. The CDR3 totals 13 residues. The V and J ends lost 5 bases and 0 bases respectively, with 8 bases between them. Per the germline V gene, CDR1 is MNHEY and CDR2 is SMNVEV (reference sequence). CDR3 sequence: CASSPVSSYEQYF. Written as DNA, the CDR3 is TGTGCCAGCAGTCCGGTGAGCTCCTACGAGCAGTACTTC.

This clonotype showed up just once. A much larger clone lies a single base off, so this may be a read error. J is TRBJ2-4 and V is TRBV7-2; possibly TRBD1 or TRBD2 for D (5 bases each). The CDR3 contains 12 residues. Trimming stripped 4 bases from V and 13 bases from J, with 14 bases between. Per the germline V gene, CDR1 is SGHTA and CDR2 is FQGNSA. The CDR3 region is CASSCDRGEQYF. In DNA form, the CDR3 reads TGTGCCAGCAGCTGCGACAGAGGGGAGCAGTACTTC.

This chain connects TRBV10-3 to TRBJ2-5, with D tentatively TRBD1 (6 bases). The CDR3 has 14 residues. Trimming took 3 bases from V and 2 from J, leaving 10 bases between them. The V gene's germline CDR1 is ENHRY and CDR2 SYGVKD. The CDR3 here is CAISEGRGQETQYF. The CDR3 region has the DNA TGTGCCATCAGTGAAGGCAGGGGACAAGAGACCCAGTACTTC.

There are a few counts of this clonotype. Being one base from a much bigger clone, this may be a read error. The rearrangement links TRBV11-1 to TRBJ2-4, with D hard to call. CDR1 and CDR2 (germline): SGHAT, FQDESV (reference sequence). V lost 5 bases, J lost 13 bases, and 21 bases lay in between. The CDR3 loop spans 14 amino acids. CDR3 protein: CASSLPPRPYKQYF. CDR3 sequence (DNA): TGTGCCAGCAGCCTACCCCCGAGGCCCTACAAGCAGTACTTC.